This T cell receptor (beta chain) was sequenced during a study of shared clonotypes between healthy human individuals (dated by TCRdb to 2020 to 2021). Regarding the study in general: The cohort included a few men and a couple of women between 18 and 49 years of age. For each donor, CD4 naive and CD4 memory were each given three plates, CD8 naive was given two plates, and CD8 memory was given one plate. To estimate repertoire size and how much clonotype sharing occurs between individuals, the study deeply sequenced the blood TCR repertoires of about five healthy adults. Libraries were prepared and TCR repertoires were sequenced by different laboratories using diverse techniques, in order to increase sequencing depth and limit assay-specific biases. Leukapheresis yielded between about 0.9 and 9 billion PBMCs per donor.

The full study reports these points: Only blood was sampled, and tissue TCR repertoires likely differ from those in blood. Naive subsets generally had larger estimated clonotype richness than memory subsets. The small number of donors limited the genetic and exposure-history diversity represented. Higher generation probabilities were observed for clonotypes shared by all four sorted-subset donors than for non-shared clonotypes. Even with the large sequencing depth, rarefaction of the sorted-subset datasets indicated that sequencing was incomplete. Pairwise subsampling led to the expectation that sequencing depth would affect the degree of clonotype sharing among donors. Sharing across a few donors was observed for around 5% of naive CD4, over 3% of naive CD8, 2.3% of memory CD4, and roughly 0.4% of memory CD8 clonotypes.

The donors were healthy, HIV-negative adults who had no recently reported acute infections or vaccinations. All donors were Caucasian adults living in Nashville, Tennessee, USA. CD4+ T cells were enriched by magnetic negative selection, after which naive cells were positively selected on CD45RA and the negative fraction was taken as the memory subset. Blood was obtained by leukapheresis, after which PBMCs were separated by Ficoll-Histopaque density gradient centrifugation and cryopreserved in liquid nitrogen vapor phase. Purity and quantity of every magnetically sorted T cell population were checked by analytical flow cytometry. Genomic DNA was isolated from each sorted fraction and quantified by UV absorbance on a Nanodrop 2000c. About this clone: Its binding antigen is unknown. Base qualities are not recorded, but no much larger clone differs from it by a single base.

TCR CDR3 regions were amplified from genomic DNA by multiplex PCR using the deep immunoSEQ assay. For each cell subset, the extracted genomic DNA was distributed evenly across all wells of several immunoSEQ 96-well plates, and each plate served as one replicate. For sorted subsets, roughly 0.2 ug genomic DNA, equal to some 30,000 T cell genomes, was loaded into each replicate PCR. Purified libraries were measured with a Qubit 3.0 fluorometer, size-checked on a Bioanalyzer 2100, and measured again with the KAPA Library Quantification kit. Each immunoSEQ 96-well plate was sequenced on its own single-read 150-cycle Illumina NextSeq 550 flow cell. For the original study's pipeline: Because the immunoSEQ output included only junctional sequences and no quality scores, the filtering could not be the same as the filtering used for full-length reads. Sequences were annotated with PyIR, a Python wrapper for IgBLAST v1.9, using IMGT germline references to assign V/J genes and CDR3. Reads were removed for weak V/J assignments (E-value above 1e-6), missing CDR3, stop codons, out-of-frame junctions, or ambiguous translated residues. A V3J clonotype was defined by an identical inferred V gene, J gene, and CDR3 amino acid sequence. To compute the percentage overlap between repertoires, the number of shared unique clonotypes was divided by the size of the smaller repertoire. Repertoire richness was assessed with RTK rarefaction, the Chao1 estimator, and Recon v2.1 estimates of unobserved clonotypes. Generation probabilities for all TCRbeta clonotypes obtained by the gDNA method from four donors were computed using OLGA. Held by TCRdb, this immuneACCESS table contains in-frame sequences only and omits some clones. Under half of the omission traces to an unresolved V gene where checked; the cause of the rest is unknown. V, J and clone size derive from that table, while D and trimming were established from the DNA sequence. The sample profile shows more than 2,000,000 clones; 93% of them were found once. Together, the top ten hold 0.35% to 0.45% of the sample.

CDR3 length: 21 amino acids, cysteine to phenylalanine. Here the CDR3 DNA is all that survives: 63 bases in frame from base 1. CDR1 is given as MNHEY and CDR2 as SMNVEV, both from the germline V gene (reference sequence). Relative to germline, V is missing 2 bases and J is missing 7 bases, with 25 bases of the junction outside any gene match. The chain is made from TRBV27 and TRBJ1-1; 10 of the junction bases match TRBD1. The clonotype originates from a man between 18 and 29 years old in good health. Some clones in this sample may be carry-over from other donors' samples. The sample was naive CD4+ T cells from PBMCs. The cell subset or site label here, explained by the study, means: CD45RA+ positively selected. The CDR3 here reads CASSLHHKDRGLLTSRVEAFF. The DNA sequence is TGTGCCAGCAGTTTACATCATAAAGACAGGGGGCTTCTCACCTCAAGGGTTGAAGCTTTCTTT.